The source of this T cell receptor beta chain is a study of post-analysis software for immune sequencing data. Study outcomes and limitations: With TRBV5-6, TRBV5-1 and TRBV20-1 included, 4 or 5 TRBV segments were more frequent in patients than in controls.

The authors incorporated unique molecular identifiers into the TCR beta cDNA libraries. TCRdb recomputed calls from the PCR reads with MiXCR, one row per CDR3 protein. The sample carries around 710,000 distinct CDR3 sequences, just over 45% recorded once. Trimming removed 6 bases from V and 5 bases from J; junction bases left unmatched: 6. Germline CDR1 MNHEY, CDR2 SVGAGI. This CDR3 is built from 15 residues. As regards this clonotype: Its target is not known.

This receptor was identified in a girl under 18 with multiple sclerosis. This chain uses TRBV6-5 with TRBJ2-3, with TRBD2 identical over 12 bases. Material: blood. CDR3: CASSSLAGGLDTQYF. The CDR3 nucleotides read TGTGCCAGCAGCTCACTAGCGGGAGGATTAGATACGCAGTATTTT.